This T cell receptor (beta chain) was obtained from a study of cytomegalovirus exposure and HLA in healthy donors. Study as a whole: Early release data held approximately 81 million unique TCRs from HLA-typed donors. The study, taken as a whole, reports: An analysis was carried out at a later point. It showed that HLA-associated TCR beta chains were more clonally expanded than equally common non-associated chains.

Primers: 60 Vbeta forward and 13 Jbeta reverse. Method: immunoSEQ multiplex PCR; TCRdb's copy keeps in-frame clones and lacks some. The sample carries fewer than 65,000 clones, 77% recorded once. Worth noting for this clone: Its antigen is still unknown.

This CDR3 has 14 amino acids. Germline CDR1 and CDR2: MNHNY and SVGAGI (reference sequence). The V end was cut by 7 bases, the J end by 3 bases, with 13 bases between. This TCR was recovered from a woman aged 40 to 55 in good health and CMV-seropositive. This chain links TRBV6-6 with TRBJ1-5, with D tentatively TRBD1 (6 bases). Input material: PBMCs. The CDR3 loop reads CASTPDRPNQPQHF. The CDR3 DNA sequence: TGTGCCAGCACCCCAGACAGGCCCAATCAGCCCCAGCATTTT.